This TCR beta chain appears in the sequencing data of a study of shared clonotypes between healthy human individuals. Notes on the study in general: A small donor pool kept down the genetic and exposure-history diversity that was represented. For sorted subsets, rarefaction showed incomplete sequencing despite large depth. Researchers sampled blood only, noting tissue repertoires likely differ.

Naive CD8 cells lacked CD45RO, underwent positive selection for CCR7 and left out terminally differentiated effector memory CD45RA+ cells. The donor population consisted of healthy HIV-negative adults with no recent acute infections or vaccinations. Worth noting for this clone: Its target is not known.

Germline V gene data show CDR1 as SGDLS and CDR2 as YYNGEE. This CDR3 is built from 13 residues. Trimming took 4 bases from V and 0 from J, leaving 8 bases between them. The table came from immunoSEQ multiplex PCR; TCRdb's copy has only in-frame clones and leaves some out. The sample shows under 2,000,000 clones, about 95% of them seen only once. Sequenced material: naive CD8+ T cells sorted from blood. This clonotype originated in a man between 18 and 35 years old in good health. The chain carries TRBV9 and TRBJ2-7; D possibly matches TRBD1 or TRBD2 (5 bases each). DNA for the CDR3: TGTGCCAGCAGCCGGGACCTCTCCTACGAGCAGTACTTC. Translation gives CASSRDLSYEQYF.